One and the same sample provided the 31 T cell receptor beta chains below, sequenced in a study of T cells in Graves' hyperthyroidism and ophthalmopathy. TCR beta CDR3 regions were amplified from RNA transcripts. HTBI primers drove first-round RT-PCR of the TCR CDR3. TCRdb re-derived calls from the multiplex PCR reads in MiXCR, one entry per CDR3 protein. The repertoire has 500,000 or so distinct CDR3 sequences, 15% to 20% of them found once; the top ten carry 25% to 30%. The sequenced sample was blood. Receptors were obtained from a woman in her thirties with Graves' ophthalmopathy.

This clonotype was seen at least ten times. V and J are TRBV2 and TRBJ2-3; D unresolved. From germline, CDR1 is SNHLY and CDR2 FYNNEI. Deletions cut 10 bases from V and 8 bases from J, with 16 bases between. CDR3 length: 12 residues. Here the CDR3 DNA reads TGTGCCACGTCGACCGGATCGACTACGCAGTATTTT. Encoded protein: CATSTGSTTQYF.

This clonotype was counted ten times or more. The chain carries TRBV28 and TRBJ2-7, with D tentatively TRBD2 (6 bases). The CDR3 length is 14 residues. Germline CDR1 is MDHEN and CDR2 is SYDVKM. V dropped 5 bases and J dropped 3 bases, with 14 bases sitting between them. This chain's CDR3 is CASSEPFGGYEQYF. The CDR3 DNA is TGTGCCAGCAGTGAGCCTTTCGGGGGCTACGAGCAGTACTTC.

This clonotype was picked up a small number of times. This chain connects TRBV20-1 to TRBJ2-3, with D possibly being TRBD1 or TRBD2 (5 bases each). V was shortened by 3 bases and J by 5 bases, with 15 bases between the two germline ends. CDR1 is DFQATT and CDR2 is SNEGSKA in the germline V gene (reference sequence). This CDR3 has 14 residues. CDR3 amino acids: CSASEGDRKDTQYF. DNA for the CDR3: TGCAGTGCTAGCGAGGGAGACAGAAAAGATACGCAGTATTTT.

The table lists this clonotype with many counts. The chain employs TRBV29-1 and TRBJ2-2, with 10 bases matching TRBD1. This CDR3 is 15 amino acids long. Germline V lookup: CDR1 SQVTM, CDR2 ANQGSEA. The junction had 6 bases not matched to a gene; V was cut back by 4 bases and J by 4 bases. CDR3 in amino acids: CSVGRQGAGTGELFF. DNA for the CDR3: TGCAGCGTTGGGAGACAGGGGGCAGGCACCGGGGAGCTGTTTTTT.

The chain uses TRBV24-1 and TRBJ1-1; tentative D call: TRBD1 (5 bases). The CDR3 length is 13 residues. Germline loops: CDR1 KGHDR, CDR2 SFDVKD. Trimming removed 5 bases from V and 10 bases from J, with 16 bases in between. CDR3 sequence reads: CATSGSNEGLAFF. In DNA form, the CDR3 reads TGTGCCACCAGTGGTTCAAACGAGGGGTTAGCTTTCTTT.

In this sample, this clonotype turned up a few times. The chain couples TRBV5-8 to TRBJ1-2; no clear D. The CDR3 covers 15 residues. Trimming removed 4 bases at V and 7 bases at J, with 20 bases between. Germline values: CDR1 SGHTS, CDR2 YDEGEE. CDR3: CASSPRQLAVVGYTF. In DNA form, the CDR3 reads TGTGCCAGCAGCCCGAGACAACTCGCAGTGGTTGGCTACACCTTC.

The table lists this clonotype with many counts. The chain has TRBV28 and TRBJ2-7; D is possibly TRBD1 (5 bases). This CDR3 has 14 residues. Trimming took off 5 bases at V and 6 bases at J, with 17 bases between the two ends. Germline-derived CDR1 and CDR2 are MDHEN and SYDVKM. CDR3 DNA: TGTGCCAGCAGTCAGGGTCAAGGGGTTTCCGAGCAGTACTTC. Its translation: CASSQGQGVSEQYF.

This clonotype was seen at least ten times. The rearrangement uses TRBV11-1 and TRBJ2-5; 12 nucleotides line up with TRBD2. This CDR3 is built from 16 residues. V was pared by 3 bases and J by 2 bases, with 4 bases of the junction left unmatched. CDR1 is SGHAT and CDR2 is FQDESV in the germline V gene (reference sequence). The CDR3 spells CASSFLAGGDQETQYF. CDR3 bases: TGTGCCAGCAGCTTCCTAGCGGGAGGGGATCAAGAGACCCAGTACTTC.

The chain carries TRBV6-5 and TRBJ1-2, with 7 bases matching TRBD1. Trimming took 4 bases from V and 7 from J; bases not matched to a gene: 3. This CDR3 region has 12 residues. Germline CDR1 is MNHEY and CDR2 is SVGAGI. The CDR3 loop reads CASSSDRAGYTF. CDR3 coding DNA: TGTGCCAGCAGTTCCGACAGGGCTGGCTACACCTTC.

This clonotype was observed a few times. This chain joins TRBV6-4 and TRBJ2-7; 7 nucleotides match TRBD2. The V segment lost 4 bases and the J segment 5 bases; nucleotides outside the gene matches: 20. Germline V gene lookup returns CDR1 MRHNA and CDR2 SNTAGT. The CDR3 contains 18 residues. CDR3 amino acids: CASSGSSARGVFTHEQYF. Here the CDR3 DNA reads TGTGCCAGCAGTGGCTCGTCGGCCCGGGGGGTTTTTACCCACGAGCAGTACTTC.

This clonotype was found many times. The CDR3 DNA sequence: TGTGCCAGCAGTTTAGGGGACCATATGGATCAGCCCCAGCATTTT. Translated: CASSLGDHMDQPQHF. The V gene is TRBV28, the J gene TRBJ1-5, with D perhaps matching TRBD1 (5 bases). The germline CDR1 and CDR2 sequences are MDHEN and SYDVKM. Trimming stripped 2 bases from V and 5 bases from J, with 13 bases between. This CDR3 comprises 15 residues.

The chain combines TRBV19 with TRBJ2-1, with 10 bases lining up with TRBD2. The CDR3 length is 16 residues. V was clipped by 1 base and J by 2 bases; unmatched bases: 2. Germline lookup yields CDR1 LNHDA and CDR2 SQIVND (reference sequence). CDR3 DNA sequence: TGTGCCAGTAGTATAGTTACTAGCGGGGCCTACAATGAGCAGTTCTTC. As protein: CASSIVTSGAYNEQFF.

This clonotype was counted a few times. The chain has TRBV28 and TRBJ1-4; D is unclear. This CDR3 has 16 residues. The ends were cut back, 5 bases at V and 5 bases at J, with 18 bases in the middle. Germline lookup yields CDR1 MDHEN and CDR2 SYDVKM. CDR3: CASSDTAGEGNEKLFF. The CDR3 nucleotides are TGTGCCAGCAGTGATACCGCCGGGGAAGGCAATGAAAAACTGTTTTTT.

The table lists this clonotype with many counts. The CDR3 DNA reads as TGTGCCAGCAGCCAGGATGGGACTAGCGGGAGTAGATCCCACGAGCAGTACTTC. It codes for CASSQDGTSGSRSHEQYF. The rearrangement joins TRBV3-1 to TRBJ2-7, with 14 positions matching TRBD2. This CDR3 comprises 18 residues. The trim removed 3 bases at V and 5 bases at J, leaving 12 bases unmatched. Germline V gene data show CDR1 as LGHDT and CDR2 as YNNKEL (reference sequence).

This clonotype was counted a few times. The chain links TRBV6-4 to TRBJ1-1, with D maybe TRBD1 (6 bases). Per the germline V gene, CDR1 is MRHNA and CDR2 is SNTAGT. Trimming shortened V by 2 bases and J by 5 bases, and 18 bases separated the two germline ends. This CDR3 spans 16 amino acids. CDR3 in amino acids: CASSDALQGRRTEAFF. The DNA of the CDR3 is TGTGCCAGCAGTGACGCCCTACAGGGAAGGAGAACTGAAGCTTTCTTT.

The rearrangement joins TRBV9 to TRBJ1-5; D is unresolved. This CDR3 region has 15 residues. Germline V gene lookup returns CDR1 SGDLS and CDR2 YYNGEE. Trimming shortened V by 3 bases and J by 0 bases, and 10 bases separated the two germline ends. As DNA, the CDR3 is TGTGCCAGCAGCGCCGAAGGGAGTAGCAATCAGCCCCAGCATTTT. Translated, it gives CASSAEGSSNQPQHF. Variable domain in full (rest from reference TRBV9 and TRBJ1-5): DSGVTQTPKHLITATGQRVTLRCSPRSGDLSVYWYQQSLDQGLQFLIQYYNGEERAKGNILERFSAQQFPDLHSELNLSSLELGDSALYFCASSAEGSSNQPQHFGDGTRLSIL.

The sample holds a few counts of this clonotype. This sequence joins TRBV6-2 or TRBV6-3 and TRBJ2-1; D possibly corresponds to TRBD1 (6 bases). The V and J ends lost 4 bases and 5 bases respectively, with 15 bases between them. Germline CDR1 MNHEY, CDR2 SVGEGT. The CDR3 contains 15 residues. The CDR3 here is CASSLNRVRDNEQFF. The CDR3, as DNA: TGTGCCAGCAGTTTAAACAGGGTTCGGGACAATGAGCAGTTCTTC.

The V call is TRBV6-2 or TRBV6-3, the J call TRBJ2-7, with 9 bases aligning to TRBD2. In germline, CDR1 is MNHEY, CDR2 SVGEGT. Unmatched junction bases numbered 2, after V lost 2 bases and J lost 0 bases. The CDR3 is 15 amino acids. Here the CDR3 reads CASSYRSGSSYEQYF. The CDR3 nucleotides are TGTGCCAGCAGTTACCGTAGCGGGAGCTCCTACGAGCAGTACTTC.

This clonotype occurred a few times. This chain joins TRBV5-6 and TRBJ1-6, with a weak D call TRBD1 (5 bases). Germline loops: CDR1 SGHDT, CDR2 YYEEEE. Trimming took 3 bases from V and 0 from J, leaving 10 bases between them. The CDR3 extends over 16 amino acids. The CDR3: CASSSYQGSYNSPLHF. CDR3 DNA: TGTGCCAGCAGCTCGTACCAGGGCTCCTATAATTCACCCCTCCACTTT.

This rearrangement joins TRBV7-8 to TRBJ2-7; 14 bases align to TRBD2. V was clipped by 6 bases and J by 3 bases; unmatched bases: 4. Germline CDR1 is SGHVS and CDR2 is FQNEAQ. The CDR3 consists of 15 residues. CDR3 protein: CASRGTSGSIYEQYF. The CDR3 DNA is TGTGCCAGCAGAGGGACTAGCGGGAGTATCTACGAGCAGTACTTC.

This clonotype has only a few counts. The rearrangement uses TRBV7-3 and TRBJ2-3; D unclear. Germline loops: CDR1 SGHTA, CDR2 FQGTGA. This CDR3 comprises 16 residues. V lost 1 base and J lost 0, with 11 bases in between. CDR3 region: CASSLIGPSSTDTQYF. CDR3 sequence (DNA): TGTGCCAGCAGCTTAATCGGTCCCTCTAGCACAGATACGCAGTATTTT.

This clonotype was recorded many times. The V and J genes are TRBV10-2 and TRBJ2-5; TRBD1 matches at 10 bases. Per germline, CDR1 WSHSY and CDR2 SAAADI. With 3 bases clipped from V and 10 bases from J, the junction kept 11 bases outside the gene matches. There are 15 residues in the CDR3. The CDR3 sequence is CASSETGQGTRDQYF. CDR3 nucleotide sequence: TGCGCCAGCAGTGAAACGGGACAGGGGACGAGAGACCAGTACTTC.

This clonotype was detected many times. The chain carries TRBV18 and TRBJ2-7; TRBD2 matches at 8 bases. Germline V gene data show CDR1 as KGHSH and CDR2 as LQKENI. The CDR3 covers 14 residues. V lost 3 bases and J lost 7; bases outside the gene matches: 8. The CDR3, as DNA: TGTGCCAGCTCACCGGGACTAGGGGCTCGGGAGCAGTACTTC. Its protein is CASSPGLGAREQYF.

This clonotype appeared many times. The V gene is TRBV5-1, the J gene TRBJ2-7; possibly TRBD2 for D (5 bases). Germline V gene data show CDR1 as SGHRS and CDR2 as YFSETQ. V was clipped by 4 bases and J by 1 base, with 12 bases between them. The CDR3 length is 14 residues. The CDR3 DNA is TGCGCCAGCAGCGTAGGAGCGGTATCCTACGAGCAGTACTTC. The encoded protein is CASSVGAVSYEQYF.

The chain combines TRBV7-3 with TRBJ2-7, with 8 bases matching TRBD2. The CDR3 has 14 amino acids. CDR1 and CDR2 (germline): SGHTA, FQGTGA. J was trimmed by 4 bases and V by 5 bases; bases with no gene match: 7. CDR3 DNA sequence: TGTGCCAGCAGCCCCGATAGCGGGGCTTACGAGCAGTACTTC. It is translated as CASSPDSGAYEQYF.

This clonotype was detected only a few times. The chain employs TRBV7-2 and TRBJ2-3; 7 bases are a match to TRBD2. V was pared by 1 base and J by 2 bases, with 3 bases of the junction left unmatched. The V gene's germline CDR1 is SGHTA and CDR2 FQGNSA. CDR3 length equals 15 residues. DNA of the CDR3: TGTGCCAGCAGCTTAGAACTAGCGTTCACAGATACGCAGTATTTT. This gives the protein CASSLELAFTDTQYF.

Comment on this clonotype: At one boundary the junction diverges from the germline segment, which might be a read error. The chain carries TRBV7-2 and TRBJ2-3; 11 bases line up with TRBD2. There are 15 residues in the CDR3. Germline V CDR1 and CDR2: SGHTA, FQGNSA. CDR3 coding DNA: TGTGCCAGCAGACCAACTAGCGGGAGCGTAGATGCGCAGTATTTT. Protein sequence: CASRPTSGSVDAQYF.

This clonotype appeared a few times. The rearrangement uses TRBV20-1 and TRBJ2-3; D is perhaps TRBD1 or TRBD2 (6 bases each). This CDR3 comprises 10 residues. CDR1 is DFQATT, CDR2 SNEGSKA, per germline (reference sequence). CDR3 DNA: TGCAGCCCGGGGGCCCATACGCAGTATTTT. Protein product: CSPGAHTQYF.

Only a few counts were recorded for this clonotype. A read error may be the cause here, since a much bigger clone is one base away. The DNA for the CDR3 is TGTGCCGGCAGCCTCGGGACAGGGAAGGAAAATACGCAGTATTTT. Its translation is CAGSLGTGKENTQYF. This sequence joins TRBV11-2 and TRBJ2-3, with 9 bases fitting TRBD1. Looked up from germline, CDR1 is SGHAT and CDR2 is FQNNGV. The CDR3 is made up of 15 amino acids. Together with reference TRBV11-2 and TRBJ2-3, the CDR3 gives the full variable domain: EAGVAQSPRYKIIEKRQSVAFWCNPISGHATLYWYQQILGQGPKLLIQFQNNGVVDDSQLPKDRFSAERLKGVDSTLKIQPAKLEDSAVYLCAGSLGTGKENTQYFGPGTRLTVL.

The sample holds many counts of this clonotype. The rearrangement uses TRBV7-9 and TRBJ2-1; D is perhaps TRBD2 (5 bases). Deletions cut 8 bases from V and 8 bases from J, with 19 bases between. The CDR3 consists of 14 residues. Looked up from germline, CDR1 is SEHNR and CDR2 is FQNEAQ (reference sequence). The CDR3 reads CASGSKGGLDEQFF. CDR3 sequence (DNA): TGTGCCAGCGGGAGTAAAGGCGGTCTCGATGAGCAGTTCTTC.

This clonotype came up many times. This chain joins TRBV11-2 and TRBJ2-1, with D maybe TRBD2 (6 bases). The V gene's germline CDR1 is SGHAT and CDR2 FQNNGV. V was pared by 7 bases and J by 8 bases, with 21 bases between. The CDR3 extends over 15 amino acids. The CDR3 DNA follows: TGTGCCAGCACCCAAGGGAGCGGAGGGGCCGATGAGCAGTTCTTC. It yields the protein CASTQGSGGADEQFF.